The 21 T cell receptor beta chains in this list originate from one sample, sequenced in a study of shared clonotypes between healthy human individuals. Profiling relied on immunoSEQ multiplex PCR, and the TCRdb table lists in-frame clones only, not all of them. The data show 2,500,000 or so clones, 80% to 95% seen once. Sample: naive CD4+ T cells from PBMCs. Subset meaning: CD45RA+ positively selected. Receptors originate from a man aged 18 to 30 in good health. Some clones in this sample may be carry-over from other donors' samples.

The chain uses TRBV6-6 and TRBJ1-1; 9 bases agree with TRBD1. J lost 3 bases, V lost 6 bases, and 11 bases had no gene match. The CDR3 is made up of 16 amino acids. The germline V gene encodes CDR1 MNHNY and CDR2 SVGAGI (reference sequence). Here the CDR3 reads CASRIQGAYSYTEAFF. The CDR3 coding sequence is TGTGCCAGCAGAATACAGGGGGCGTACTCGTACACTGAAGCTTTCTTT.

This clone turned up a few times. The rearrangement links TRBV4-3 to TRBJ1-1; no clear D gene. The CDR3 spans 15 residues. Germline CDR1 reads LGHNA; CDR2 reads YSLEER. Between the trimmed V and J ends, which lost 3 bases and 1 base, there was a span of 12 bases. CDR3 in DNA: TGCGCCAGCAGCCATCTCAGGACGGCGAACACTGAAGCTTTCTTT. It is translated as CASSHLRTANTEAFF.

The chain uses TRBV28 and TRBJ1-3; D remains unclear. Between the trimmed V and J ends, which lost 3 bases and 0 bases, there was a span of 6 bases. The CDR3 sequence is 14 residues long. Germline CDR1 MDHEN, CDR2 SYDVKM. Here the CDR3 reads CASSLYTSGNTIYF. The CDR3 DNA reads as TGTGCCAGCAGTTTGTATACCTCTGGAAACACCATATATTTT.

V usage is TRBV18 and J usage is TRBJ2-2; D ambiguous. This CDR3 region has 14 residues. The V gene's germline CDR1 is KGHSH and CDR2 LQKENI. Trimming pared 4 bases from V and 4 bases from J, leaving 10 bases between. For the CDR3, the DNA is TGTGCCAGCTCACGGTCTGGCACCACCGGGGAGCTGTTTTTT. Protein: CASSRSGTTGELFF.

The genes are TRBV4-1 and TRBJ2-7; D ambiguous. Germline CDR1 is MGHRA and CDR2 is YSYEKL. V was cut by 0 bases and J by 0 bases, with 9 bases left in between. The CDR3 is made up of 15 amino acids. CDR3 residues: CASSQDQTASYEQYF. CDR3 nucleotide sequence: TGCGCCAGCAGCCAAGATCAGACGGCCTCCTACGAGCAGTACTTC.

The CDR3 DNA follows: TGTGCCAGCAGCCGCTTTCCGACAGGGGAAGGGGGCGAGCAGTACTTC. This translates into CASSRFPTGEGGEQYF. The chain employs TRBV14 and TRBJ2-7; 8 nucleotides align to TRBD1. The V gene's germline CDR1 is SGHDN and CDR2 FVKESK. CDR3 size: 16 residues. V dropped 4 bases and J dropped 6; count of bases not matched to a gene: 14.

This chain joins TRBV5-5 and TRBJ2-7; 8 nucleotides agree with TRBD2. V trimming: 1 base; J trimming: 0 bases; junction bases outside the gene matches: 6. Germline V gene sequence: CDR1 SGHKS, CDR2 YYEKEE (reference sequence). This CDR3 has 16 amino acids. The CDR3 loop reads CASSLWASGRSYEQYF. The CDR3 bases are TGTGCCAGCAGCTTGTGGGCTAGCGGGCGCTCCTACGAGCAGTACTTC.

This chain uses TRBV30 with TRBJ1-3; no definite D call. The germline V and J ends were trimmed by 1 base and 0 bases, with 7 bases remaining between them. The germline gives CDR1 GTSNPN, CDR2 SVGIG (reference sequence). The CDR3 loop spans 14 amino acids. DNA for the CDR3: TGTGCCTGGAGTGCTGTATTCTCTGGAAACACCATATATTTT. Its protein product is CAWSAVFSGNTIYF.

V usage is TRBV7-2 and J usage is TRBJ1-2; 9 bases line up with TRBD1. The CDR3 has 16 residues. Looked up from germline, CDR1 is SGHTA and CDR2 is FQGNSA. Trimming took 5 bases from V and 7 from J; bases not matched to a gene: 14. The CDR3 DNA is TGTGCCAGCAGCCCTAGGGGCGGGACAGGGCTGGGTGGCTACACCTTC. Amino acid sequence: CASSPRGGTGLGGYTF.

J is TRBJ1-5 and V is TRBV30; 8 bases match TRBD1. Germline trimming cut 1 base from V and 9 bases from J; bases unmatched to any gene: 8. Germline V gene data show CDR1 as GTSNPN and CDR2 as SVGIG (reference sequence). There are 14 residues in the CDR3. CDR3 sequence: CAWSDRGAPWPQHF. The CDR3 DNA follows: TGTGCCTGGAGTGACAGGGGGGCCCCGTGGCCCCAGCATTTT.

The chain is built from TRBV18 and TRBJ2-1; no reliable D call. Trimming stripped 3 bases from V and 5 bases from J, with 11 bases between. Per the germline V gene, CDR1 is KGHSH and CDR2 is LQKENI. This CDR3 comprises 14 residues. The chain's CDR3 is CASSPDGSDNEQFF. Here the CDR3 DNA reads TGTGCCAGCTCACCTGATGGGTCGGACAATGAGCAGTTCTTC.

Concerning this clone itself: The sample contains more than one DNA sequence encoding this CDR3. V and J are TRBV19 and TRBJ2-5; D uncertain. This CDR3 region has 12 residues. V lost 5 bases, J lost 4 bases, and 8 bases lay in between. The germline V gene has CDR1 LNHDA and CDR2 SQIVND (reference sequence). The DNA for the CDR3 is TGTGCCAGTAGTCCAGGTGGAGAGACCCAGTACTTC. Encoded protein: CASSPGGETQYF.

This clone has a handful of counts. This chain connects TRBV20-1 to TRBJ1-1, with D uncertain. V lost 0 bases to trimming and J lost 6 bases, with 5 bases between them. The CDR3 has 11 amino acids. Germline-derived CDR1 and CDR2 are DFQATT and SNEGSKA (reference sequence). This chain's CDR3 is CSARDWSEAFF. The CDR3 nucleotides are TGCAGTGCTAGAGATTGGTCTGAAGCTTTCTTT.

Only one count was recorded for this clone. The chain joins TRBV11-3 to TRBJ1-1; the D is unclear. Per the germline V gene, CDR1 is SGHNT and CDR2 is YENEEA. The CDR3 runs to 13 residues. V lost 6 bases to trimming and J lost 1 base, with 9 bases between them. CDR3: CASSYTANTEAFF. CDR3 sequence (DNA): TGTGCCAGCAGTTATACAGCGAACACTGAAGCTTTCTTT.

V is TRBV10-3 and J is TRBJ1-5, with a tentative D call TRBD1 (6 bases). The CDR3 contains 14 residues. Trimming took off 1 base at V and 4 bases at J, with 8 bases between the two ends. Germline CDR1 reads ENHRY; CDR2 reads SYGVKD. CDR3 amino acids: CAISEWQGNQPQHF. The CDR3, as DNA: TGTGCCATCAGTGAGTGGCAGGGGAATCAGCCCCAGCATTTT.

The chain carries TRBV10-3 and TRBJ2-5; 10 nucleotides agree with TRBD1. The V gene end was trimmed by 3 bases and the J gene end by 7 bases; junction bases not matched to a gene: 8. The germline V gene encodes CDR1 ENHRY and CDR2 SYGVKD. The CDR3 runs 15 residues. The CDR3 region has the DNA TGTGCCATCAGTGATTCGACAGGGGGCCTCGGGACCCAGTACTTC. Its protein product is CAISDSTGGLGTQYF.

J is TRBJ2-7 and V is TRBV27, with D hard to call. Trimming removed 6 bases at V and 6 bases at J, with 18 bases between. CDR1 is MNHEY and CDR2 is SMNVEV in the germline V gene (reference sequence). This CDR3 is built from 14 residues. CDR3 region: CASSTIRGRGEQYF. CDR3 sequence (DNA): TGTGCCAGCAGCACAATCCGCGGACGTGGCGAGCAGTACTTC.

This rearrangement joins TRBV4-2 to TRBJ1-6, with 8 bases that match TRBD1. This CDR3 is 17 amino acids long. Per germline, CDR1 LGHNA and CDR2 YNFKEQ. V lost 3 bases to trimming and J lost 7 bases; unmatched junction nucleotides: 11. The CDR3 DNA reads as TGTGCCAGCAGCCATATCCCCGTCCAGGGGGCGAATTCACCCCTCCACTTT. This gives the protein CASSHIPVQGANSPLHF.

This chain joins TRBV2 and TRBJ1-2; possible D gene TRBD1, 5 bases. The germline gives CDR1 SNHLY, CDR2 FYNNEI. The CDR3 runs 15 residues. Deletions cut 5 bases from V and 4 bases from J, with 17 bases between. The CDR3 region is CASSSWGGDGYGYTF. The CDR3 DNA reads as TGTGCCAGCAGTTCTTGGGGAGGGGACGGCTATGGCTACACCTTC.

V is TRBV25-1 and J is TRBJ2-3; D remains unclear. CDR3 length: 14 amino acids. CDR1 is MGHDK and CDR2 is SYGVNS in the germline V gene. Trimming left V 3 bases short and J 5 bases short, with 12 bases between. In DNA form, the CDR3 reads TGTGCCAGCAGTGAGGGTGGGGTTGGAGATACGCAGTATTTT. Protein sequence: CASSEGGVGDTQYF.

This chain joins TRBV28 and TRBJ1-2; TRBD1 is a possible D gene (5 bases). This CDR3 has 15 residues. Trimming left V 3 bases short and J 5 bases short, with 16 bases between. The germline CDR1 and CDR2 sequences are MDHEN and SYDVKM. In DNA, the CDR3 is TGTGCCAGCAGTTTTTTGATGGGGGGGGTGTATGGCTACACCTTC. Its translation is CASSFLMGGVYGYTF.